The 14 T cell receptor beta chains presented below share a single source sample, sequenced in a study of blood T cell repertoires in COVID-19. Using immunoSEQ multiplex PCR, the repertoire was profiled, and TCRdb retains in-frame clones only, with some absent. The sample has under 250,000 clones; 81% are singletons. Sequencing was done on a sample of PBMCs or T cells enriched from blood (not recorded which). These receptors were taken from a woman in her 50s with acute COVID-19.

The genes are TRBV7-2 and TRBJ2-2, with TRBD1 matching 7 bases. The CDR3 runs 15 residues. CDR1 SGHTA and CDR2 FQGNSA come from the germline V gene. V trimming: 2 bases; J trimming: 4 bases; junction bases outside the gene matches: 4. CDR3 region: CASSLTDRVTGELFF. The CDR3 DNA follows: TGTGCCAGCAGCTTAACCGACAGGGTCACCGGGGAGCTGTTTTTT.

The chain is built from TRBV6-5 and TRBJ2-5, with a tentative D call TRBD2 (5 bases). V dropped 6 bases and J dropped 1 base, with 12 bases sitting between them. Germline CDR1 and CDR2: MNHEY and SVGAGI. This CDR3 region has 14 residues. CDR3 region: CASRTRGSQETQYF. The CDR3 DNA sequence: TGTGCCAGCAGGACTCGGGGATCCCAAGAGACCCAGTACTTC.

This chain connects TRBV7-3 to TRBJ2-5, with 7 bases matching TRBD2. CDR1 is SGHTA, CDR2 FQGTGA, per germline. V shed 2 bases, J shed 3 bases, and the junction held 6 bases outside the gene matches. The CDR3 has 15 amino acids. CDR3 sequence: CASSLFGGSKETQYF. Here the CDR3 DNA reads TGTGCCAGCAGCTTATTTGGCGGGAGTAAAGAGACCCAGTACTTC.

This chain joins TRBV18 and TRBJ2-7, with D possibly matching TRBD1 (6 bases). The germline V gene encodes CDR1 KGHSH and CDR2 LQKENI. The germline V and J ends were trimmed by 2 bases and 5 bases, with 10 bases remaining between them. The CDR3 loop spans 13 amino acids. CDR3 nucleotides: TGTGCCAGCTCACCATTGCAGGGGCACGAGCAGTACTTC. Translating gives CASSPLQGHEQYF. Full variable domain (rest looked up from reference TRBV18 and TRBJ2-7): NAGVMQNPRHLVRRRGQEARLRCSPMKGHSHVYWYRQLPEEGLKFMVYLQKENIIDESGMPKERFSAEFPKEGPSILRIQQVVRGDSAAYFCASSPLQGHEQYFGPGTRLTVT.

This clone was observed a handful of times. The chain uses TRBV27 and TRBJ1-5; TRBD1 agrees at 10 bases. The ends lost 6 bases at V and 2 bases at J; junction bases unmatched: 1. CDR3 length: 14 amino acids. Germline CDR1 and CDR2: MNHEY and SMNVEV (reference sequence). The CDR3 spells CASRGTGGNQPQHF. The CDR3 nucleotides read TGTGCCAGCAGGGGGACAGGGGGCAATCAGCCCCAGCATTTT.

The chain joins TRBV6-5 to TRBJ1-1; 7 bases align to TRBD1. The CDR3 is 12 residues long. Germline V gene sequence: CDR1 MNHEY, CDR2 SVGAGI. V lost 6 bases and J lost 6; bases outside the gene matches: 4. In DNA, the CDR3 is TGTGCCAGCAGGTCCGGGACAGCTGAAGCTTTCTTT. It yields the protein CASRSGTAEAFF.

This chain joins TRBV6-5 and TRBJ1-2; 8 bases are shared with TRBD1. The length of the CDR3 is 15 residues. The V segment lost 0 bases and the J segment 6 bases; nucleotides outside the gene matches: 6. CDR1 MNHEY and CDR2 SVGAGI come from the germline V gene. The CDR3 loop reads CASSYSYRGIDGYTF. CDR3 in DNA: TGTGCCAGCAGTTACTCGTACAGGGGGATCGATGGCTACACCTTC.

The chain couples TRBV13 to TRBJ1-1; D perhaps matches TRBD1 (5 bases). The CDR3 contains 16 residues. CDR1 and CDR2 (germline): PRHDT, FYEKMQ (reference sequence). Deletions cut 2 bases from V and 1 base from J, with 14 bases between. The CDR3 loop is CASSLNRQSKNTEAFF. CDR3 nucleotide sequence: TGTGCCAGCAGCTTAAACAGGCAATCCAAGAACACTGAAGCTTTCTTT.

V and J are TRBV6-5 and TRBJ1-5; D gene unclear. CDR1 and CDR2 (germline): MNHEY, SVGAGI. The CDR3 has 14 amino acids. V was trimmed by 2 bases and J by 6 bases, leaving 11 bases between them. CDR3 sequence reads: CASSYDGMAQPQHF. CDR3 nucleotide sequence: TGTGCCAGCAGTTACGACGGGATGGCTCAGCCCCAGCATTTT.

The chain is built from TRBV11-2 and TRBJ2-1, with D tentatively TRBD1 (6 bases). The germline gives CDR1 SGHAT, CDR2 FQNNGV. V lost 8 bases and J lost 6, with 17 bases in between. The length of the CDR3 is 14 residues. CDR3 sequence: CASGTTTGGNEQFF. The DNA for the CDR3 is TGTGCCAGCGGGACAACAACGGGCGGCAATGAGCAGTTCTTC.

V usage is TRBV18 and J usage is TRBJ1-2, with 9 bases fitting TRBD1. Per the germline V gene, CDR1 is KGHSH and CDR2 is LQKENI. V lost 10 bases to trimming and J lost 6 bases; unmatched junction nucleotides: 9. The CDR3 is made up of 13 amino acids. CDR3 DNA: TGTGCCATCAACACTGGGACAGGGCATGGCTACACCTTC. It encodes CAINTGTGHGYTF.

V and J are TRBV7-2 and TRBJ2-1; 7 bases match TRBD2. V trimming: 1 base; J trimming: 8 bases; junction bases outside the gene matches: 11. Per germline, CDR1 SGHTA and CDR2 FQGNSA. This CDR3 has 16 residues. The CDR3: CASSLDGAGVVYEQFF. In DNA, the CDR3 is TGTGCCAGCAGCTTAGACGGGGCGGGAGTAGTATATGAGCAGTTCTTC.

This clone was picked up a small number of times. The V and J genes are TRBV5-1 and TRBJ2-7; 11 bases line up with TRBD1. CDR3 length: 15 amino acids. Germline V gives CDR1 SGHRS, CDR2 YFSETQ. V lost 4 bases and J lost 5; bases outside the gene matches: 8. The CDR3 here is CASSLDRGLYNEQYF. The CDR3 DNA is TGCGCCAGCAGCCTGGACAGGGGGCTGTATAACGAGCAGTACTTC. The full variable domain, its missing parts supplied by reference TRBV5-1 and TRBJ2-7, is KAGVTQTPRYLIKTRGQQVTLSCSPISGHRSVSWYQQTPGQGLQFLFEYFSETQRNKGNFPGRFSGRQFSNSRSEMNVSTLELGDSALYLCASSLDRGLYNEQYFGPGTRLTVT.

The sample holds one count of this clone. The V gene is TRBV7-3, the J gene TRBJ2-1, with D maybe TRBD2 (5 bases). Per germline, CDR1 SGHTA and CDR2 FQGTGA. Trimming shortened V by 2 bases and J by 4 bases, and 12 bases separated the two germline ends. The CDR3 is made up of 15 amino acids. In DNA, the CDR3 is TGTGCCAGCAGCTTAGTTCGTAGCGATTACAATGAGCAGTTCTTC. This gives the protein CASSLVRSDYNEQFF.